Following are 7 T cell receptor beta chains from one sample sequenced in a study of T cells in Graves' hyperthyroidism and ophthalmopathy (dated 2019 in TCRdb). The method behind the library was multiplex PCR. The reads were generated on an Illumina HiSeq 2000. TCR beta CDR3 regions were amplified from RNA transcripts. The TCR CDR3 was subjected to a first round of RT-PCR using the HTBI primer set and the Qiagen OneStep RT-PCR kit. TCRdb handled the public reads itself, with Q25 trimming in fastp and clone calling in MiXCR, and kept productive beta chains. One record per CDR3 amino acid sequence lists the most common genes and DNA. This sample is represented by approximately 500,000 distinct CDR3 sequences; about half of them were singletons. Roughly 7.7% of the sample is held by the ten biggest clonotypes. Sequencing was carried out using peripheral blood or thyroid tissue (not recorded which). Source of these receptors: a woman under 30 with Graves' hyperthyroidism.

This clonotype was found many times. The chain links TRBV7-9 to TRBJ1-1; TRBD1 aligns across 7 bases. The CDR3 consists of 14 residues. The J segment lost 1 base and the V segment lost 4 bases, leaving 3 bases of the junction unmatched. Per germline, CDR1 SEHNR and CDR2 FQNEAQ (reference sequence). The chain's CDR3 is CASSYDRENTEAFF. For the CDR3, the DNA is TGTGCCAGCAGCTACGACAGGGAGAACACTGAAGCTTTCTTT.

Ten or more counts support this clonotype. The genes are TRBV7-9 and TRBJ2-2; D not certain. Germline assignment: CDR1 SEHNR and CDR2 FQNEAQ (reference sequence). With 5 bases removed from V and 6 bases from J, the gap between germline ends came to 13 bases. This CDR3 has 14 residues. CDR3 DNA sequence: TGTGCCAGCAGCAAGGCCCAGTTGGCCGGGGAGCTGTTTTTT. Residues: CASSKAQLAGELFF.

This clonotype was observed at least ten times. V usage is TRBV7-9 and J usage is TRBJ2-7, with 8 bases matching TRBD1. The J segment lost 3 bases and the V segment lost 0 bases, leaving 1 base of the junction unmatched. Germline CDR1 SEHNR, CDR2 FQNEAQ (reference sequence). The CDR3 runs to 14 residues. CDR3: CASSLAGQDYEQYF. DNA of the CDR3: TGTGCCAGCAGCTTAGCGGGACAGGACTACGAGCAGTACTTC.

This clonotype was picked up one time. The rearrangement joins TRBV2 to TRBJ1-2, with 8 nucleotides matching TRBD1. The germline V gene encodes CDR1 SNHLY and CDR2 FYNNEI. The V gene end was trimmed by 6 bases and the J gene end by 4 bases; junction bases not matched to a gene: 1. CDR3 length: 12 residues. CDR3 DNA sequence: TGTGCCAGCAGACAGGGGGTCTATGGCTACACCTTC. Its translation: CASRQGVYGYTF.

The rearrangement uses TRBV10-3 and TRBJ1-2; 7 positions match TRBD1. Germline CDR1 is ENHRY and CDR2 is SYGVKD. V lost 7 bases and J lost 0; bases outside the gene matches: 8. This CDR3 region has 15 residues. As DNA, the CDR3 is TGTGCCATCAACTCACCGGGACAGACTAACTATGGCTACACCTTC. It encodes CAINSPGQTNYGYTF.

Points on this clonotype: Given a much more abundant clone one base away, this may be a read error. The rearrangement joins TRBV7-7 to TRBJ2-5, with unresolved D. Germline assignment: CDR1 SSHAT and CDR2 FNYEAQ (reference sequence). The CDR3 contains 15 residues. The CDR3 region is CASSALNGVQETEYF. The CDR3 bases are TGTGCCAGCAGCGCCCTAAATGGAGTCCAAGAGACCGAGTACTTC.

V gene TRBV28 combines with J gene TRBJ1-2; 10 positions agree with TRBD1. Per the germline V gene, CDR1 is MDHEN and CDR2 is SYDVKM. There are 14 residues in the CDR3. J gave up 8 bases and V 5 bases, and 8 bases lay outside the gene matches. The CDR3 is CASSTAGTGDGYTF. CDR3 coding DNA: TGTGCCAGCAGTACCGCCGGGACAGGGGACGGCTACACCTTC.